One sample yielded the 15 T cell receptor beta chains listed below, sequenced in a study of cytomegalovirus exposure and HLA in healthy donors. 60 Vbeta and 13 Jbeta primers were used in PCR. TCRdb's table, derived via immunoSEQ multiplex PCR, lists solely in-frame clones and lacks some. The repertoire consists of about 43,000 clones, with under 60% occurring once and the leading ten covering approximately 6%. The source material was PBMCs. These receptors were collected from a man aged 55-75 years in good health and CMV-seronegative.

The J gene is TRBJ2-6, the V gene TRBV5-4; perhaps TRBD1 as D (6 bases). Germline V gene data show CDR1 as SGHNT and CDR2 as YYREEE (reference sequence). The CDR3 runs 15 residues. V was pared by 2 bases and J by 2 bases, with 8 bases between. CDR3 DNA: TGTGCCAGCAGCTTACAGGGAACTGGGGCCAACGTCCTGACTTTC. The encoded protein is CASSLQGTGANVLTF. Full variable domain (missing parts from reference TRBV5-4 and TRBJ2-6): ETGVTQSPTHLIKTRGQQVTLRCSSQSGHNTVSWYQQALGQGPQFIFQYYREEENGRGNFPPRFSGLQFPNYSSELNVNALELDDSALYLCASSLQGTGANVLTFGAGSRLTVL.

The chain combines TRBV28 with TRBJ2-1; D perhaps matches TRBD1 (6 bases). Germline lookup yields CDR1 MDHEN and CDR2 SYDVKM. The CDR3 extends over 15 amino acids. V shed 7 bases and J shed 6 bases, with 19 bases lying between them. The CDR3, as DNA: TGTGCCAGCACCGATAATCCGGGACAATTCAATGAGCAGTTCTTC. It is translated as CASTDNPGQFNEQFF.

The chain uses TRBV29-1 and TRBJ2-7; tentatively, D is TRBD1 (6 bases). CDR1 and CDR2 from the germline V gene are SQVTM and ANQGSEA. V lost 4 bases and J lost 4, with 14 bases in between. This CDR3 is 13 amino acids long. For the CDR3, the DNA is TGCAGCGTTGGGGCGACAGGCGGATACGAGCAGTACTTC. Translation: CSVGATGGYEQYF.

This clone was seen only a few times. This chain joins TRBV6-1 and TRBJ2-2; 10 bases align to TRBD1. This CDR3 comprises 14 residues. Germline CDR1 is MNHNS and CDR2 is SASEGT. The J segment lost 5 bases and the V segment lost 6 bases, leaving 3 bases of the junction unmatched. CDR3 in DNA: TGTGCCAGCAGGGACAGGGGGTATACCGGGGAGCTGTTTTTT. Translated: CASRDRGYTGELFF.

The chain employs TRBV14 and TRBJ1-2; 7 bases agree with TRBD1. V was pared by 4 bases and J by 5 bases, with 7 bases of the junction left unmatched. Germline CDR1 is SGHDN and CDR2 is FVKESK. CDR3 length: 14 residues. CDR3 protein: CASSRDSNLYGYTF. CDR3 bases: TGTGCCAGCAGCCGGGACAGCAACCTTTATGGCTACACCTTC.

The gene calls are TRBV10-3 and TRBJ1-3; 8 positions agree with TRBD1. The V gene end was trimmed by 6 bases and the J gene end by 6 bases; junction bases not matched to a gene: 7. Germline CDR1 and CDR2: ENHRY and SYGVKD. This CDR3 has 14 residues. Written as DNA, the CDR3 is TGTGCCATCAGGCTCGGGACAGGCGAAAACACCATATATTTT. Protein sequence: CAIRLGTGENTIYF.

V usage is TRBV29-1 and J usage is TRBJ2-3; 13 bases map to TRBD2. V trimming: 6 bases; J trimming: 2 bases; junction bases outside the gene matches: 5. The V gene's germline CDR1 is SQVTM and CDR2 ANQGSEA. The CDR3 has 15 residues. The CDR3 nucleotides are TGCAGCGTGCAGGGACTAGCGGGGCTCACAGATACGCAGTATTTT. The encoded protein is CSVQGLAGLTDTQYF.

This clone ranks as medium-sized. The chain joins TRBV10-3 to TRBJ2-1, with unresolved D. CDR3 length equals 15 residues. The V gene lost 0 bases and the J gene lost 4 bases, with 10 bases spanning the gap. The germline gives CDR1 ENHRY, CDR2 SYGVKD. CDR3 DNA: TGTGCCATCAGTGAGTCGGAGACCACATACAATGAGCAGTTCTTC. Its translation is CAISESETTYNEQFF.

The chain combines TRBV4-1 with TRBJ2-1; TRBD2 agrees at 10 bases. Germline V lookup: CDR1 MGHRA, CDR2 YSYEKL. The ends lost 4 bases at V and 4 bases at J; junction bases unmatched: 7. The CDR3 loop spans 16 amino acids. The CDR3 protein is CASSPPASGSYNEQFF. For the CDR3, the DNA is TGCGCCAGCAGCCCCCCTGCTAGCGGGAGTTACAATGAGCAGTTCTTC.

V usage is TRBV5-1 and J usage is TRBJ2-1; 11 nucleotides align to TRBD2. V was clipped by 3 bases and J by 6 bases; unmatched bases: 8. The CDR3 has 16 amino acids. Germline values: CDR1 SGHRS, CDR2 YFSETQ. The CDR3: CASSSYSSGRSNEQFF. DNA for the CDR3: TGCGCCAGCAGCTCGTATTCTAGCGGGAGGAGCAATGAGCAGTTCTTC.

This rearrangement joins TRBV5-6 to TRBJ2-2; 7 bases map to TRBD2. This CDR3 region has 15 residues. Germline V lookup: CDR1 SGHDT, CDR2 YYEEEE. The J segment lost 5 bases and the V segment lost 3 bases, leaving 7 bases of the junction unmatched. The CDR3: CASSSVGRETGELFF. For the CDR3, the DNA is TGTGCCAGCAGCTCCGTGGGGAGGGAAACCGGGGAGCTGTTTTTT.

The chain joins TRBV28 to TRBJ2-7; D not resolved. The CDR3 totals 11 residues. Trimming removed 6 bases at V and 1 base at J, with 4 bases between. CDR1 is MDHEN and CDR2 is SYDVKM in the germline V gene. This CDR3 is CASRSSYEQYF. CDR3 in DNA: TGTGCCAGCAGATCATCCTACGAGCAGTACTTC.

V gene TRBV21-1 combines with J gene TRBJ1-2; the table's TRBD1 call for D was not verified on the DNA. TRBV21-1 is listed as a pseudogene. This CDR3 is built from 15 residues. The CDR3 nucleotides read TGTGCCAGCAGCCCCCGACAGGGCGCGAACCGTGGCTACACCTTC. Protein: CASSPRQGANRGYTF.

The J gene is TRBJ2-1, the V gene TRBV7-9; D is unresolved. Germline loops: CDR1 SEHNR, CDR2 FQNEAQ (reference sequence). The ends were cut back, 1 base at V and 4 bases at J, with 8 bases in the middle. The CDR3 length is 14 residues. CDR3 bases: TGTGCCAGCAGCTTAGTAACAGAATACAATGAGCAGTTCTTC. It yields the protein CASSLVTEYNEQFF.

The DNA of the CDR3 is TGTGCCAGCAGCTTAGGGTCAGTCTATGGCTACACCTTC. This translates into CASSLGSVYGYTF. The chain links TRBV7-2 to TRBJ1-2, with no clear D. Trimming left V 1 base short and J 4 bases short, with 7 bases between. The CDR3 is 13 amino acids. Germline lookup yields CDR1 SGHTA and CDR2 FQGNSA.